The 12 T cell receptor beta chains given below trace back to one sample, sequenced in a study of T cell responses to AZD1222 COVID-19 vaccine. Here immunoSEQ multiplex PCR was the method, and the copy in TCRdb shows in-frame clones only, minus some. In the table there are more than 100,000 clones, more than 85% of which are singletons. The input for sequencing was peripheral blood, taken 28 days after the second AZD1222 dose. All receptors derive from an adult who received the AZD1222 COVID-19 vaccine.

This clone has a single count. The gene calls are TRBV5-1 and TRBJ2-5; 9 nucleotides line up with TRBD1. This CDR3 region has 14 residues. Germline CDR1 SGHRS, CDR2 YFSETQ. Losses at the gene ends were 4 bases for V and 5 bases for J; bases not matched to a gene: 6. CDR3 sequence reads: CASSPGQGRETQYF. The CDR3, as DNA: TGCGCCAGCAGCCCAGGACAGGGGAGGGAGACCCAGTACTTC.

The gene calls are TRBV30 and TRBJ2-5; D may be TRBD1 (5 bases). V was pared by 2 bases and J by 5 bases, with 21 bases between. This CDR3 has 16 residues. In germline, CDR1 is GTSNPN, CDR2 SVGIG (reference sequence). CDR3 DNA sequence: TGTGCCTGGAGTAGGGTCGCGGTTGGGTACAGGGAGACCCAGTACTTC. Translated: CAWSRVAVGYRETQYF.

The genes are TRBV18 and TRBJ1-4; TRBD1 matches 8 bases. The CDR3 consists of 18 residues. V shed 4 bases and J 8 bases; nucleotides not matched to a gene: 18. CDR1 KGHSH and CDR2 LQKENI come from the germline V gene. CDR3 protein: CASSLTSGTGRWGEKLFF. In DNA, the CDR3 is TGTGCCAGCTCACTCACCTCCGGGACAGGACGTTGGGGGGAAAAACTGTTTTTT. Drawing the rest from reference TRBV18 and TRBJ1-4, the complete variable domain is NAGVMQNPRHLVRRRGQEARLRCSPMKGHSHVYWYRQLPEEGLKFMVYLQKENIIDESGMPKERFSAEFPKEGPSILRIQQVVRGDSAAYFCASSLTSGTGRWGEKLFFGSGTQLSVL.

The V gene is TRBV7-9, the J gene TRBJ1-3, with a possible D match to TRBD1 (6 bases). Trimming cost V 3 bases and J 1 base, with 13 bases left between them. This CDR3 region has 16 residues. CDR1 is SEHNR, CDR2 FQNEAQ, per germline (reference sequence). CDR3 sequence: CASSFALQGSGNTIYF. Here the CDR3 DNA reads TGTGCCAGCAGCTTCGCTCTGCAGGGGTCTGGAAACACCATATATTTT.

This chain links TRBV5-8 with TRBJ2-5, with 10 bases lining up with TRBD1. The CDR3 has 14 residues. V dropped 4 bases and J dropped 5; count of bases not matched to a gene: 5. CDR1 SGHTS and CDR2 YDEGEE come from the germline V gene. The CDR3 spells CASSPDRGPETQYF. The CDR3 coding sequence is TGTGCCAGCAGCCCTGACAGGGGGCCCGAGACCCAGTACTTC.

The chain's CDR3 is CASTLSGGTLYEQYF. CDR3 DNA: TGTGCCAGTACCCTCTCAGGAGGAACCCTCTACGAGCAGTACTTC. The chain joins TRBV19 to TRBJ2-7; TRBD2 is a possible D gene (5 bases). V gave up 7 bases and J gave up 3 bases, with 19 bases separating them. CDR1 and CDR2 (germline): LNHDA, SQIVND (reference sequence). The CDR3 sequence is 15 residues long.

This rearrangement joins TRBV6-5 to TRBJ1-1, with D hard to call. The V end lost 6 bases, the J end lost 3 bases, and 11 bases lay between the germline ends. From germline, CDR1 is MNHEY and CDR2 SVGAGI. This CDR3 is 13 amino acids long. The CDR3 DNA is TGTGCCAGCAGGAAAAGGACGGACACTGAAGCTTTCTTT. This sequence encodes CASRKRTDTEAFF.

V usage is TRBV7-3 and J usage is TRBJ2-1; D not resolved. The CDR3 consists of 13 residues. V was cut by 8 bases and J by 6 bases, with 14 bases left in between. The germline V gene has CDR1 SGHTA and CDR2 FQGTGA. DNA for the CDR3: TGTGCCAGCCGATTGACCCCCGCCAATGAGCAGTTCTTC. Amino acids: CASRLTPANEQFF.

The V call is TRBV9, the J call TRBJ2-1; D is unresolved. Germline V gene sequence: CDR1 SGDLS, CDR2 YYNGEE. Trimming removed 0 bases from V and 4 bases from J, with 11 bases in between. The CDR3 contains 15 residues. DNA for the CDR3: TGTGCCAGCAGCGTAGGTCGTCAGGTATACAATGAGCAGTTCTTC. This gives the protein CASSVGRQVYNEQFF. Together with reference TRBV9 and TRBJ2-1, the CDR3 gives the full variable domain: DSGVTQTPKHLITATGQRVTLRCSPRSGDLSVYWYQQSLDQGLQFLIQYYNGEERAKGNILERFSAQQFPDLHSELNLSSLELGDSALYFCASSVGRQVYNEQFFGPGTRLTVL.

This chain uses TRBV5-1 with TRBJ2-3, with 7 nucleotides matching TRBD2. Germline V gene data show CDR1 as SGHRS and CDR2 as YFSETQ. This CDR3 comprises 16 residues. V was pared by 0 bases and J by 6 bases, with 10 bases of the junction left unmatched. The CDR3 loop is CASSLGTSQTADTQYF. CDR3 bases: TGCGCCAGCAGCTTGGGGACTAGTCAAACCGCGGATACGCAGTATTTT.

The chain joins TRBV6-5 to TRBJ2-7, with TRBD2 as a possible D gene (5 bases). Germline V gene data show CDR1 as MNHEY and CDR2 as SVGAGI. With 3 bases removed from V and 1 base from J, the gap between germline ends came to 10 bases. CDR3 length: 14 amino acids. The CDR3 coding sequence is TGTGCCAGCAGTTATAGTGGGGAGTCCTACGAGCAGTACGTC. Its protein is CASSYSGESYEQYV.

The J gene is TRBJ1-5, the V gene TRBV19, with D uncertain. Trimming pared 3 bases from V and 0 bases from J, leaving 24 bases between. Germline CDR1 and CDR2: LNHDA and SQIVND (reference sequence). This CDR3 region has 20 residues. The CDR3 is CASSMDSLGRAEYSNQPQHF. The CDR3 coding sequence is TGTGCCAGTAGTATGGACTCCCTAGGTCGGGCGGAGTATAGCAATCAGCCCCAGCATTTT.